This T cell receptor (beta chain) was identified in a study of blood T cell repertoires in COVID-19. Study summary: COVID-19 samples collected from the United States, Italy and Spain covered acute and convalescent phases.

The germline CDR1 and CDR2 sequences are LGHDT and YNNKEL (reference sequence). V lost 0 bases and J 2 bases, leaving 8 bases between the germline ends. The CDR3 covers 14 residues. Per the original data handling: Amplified reference gene primers provided the basis for estimating nucleated cell counts. TCRdb's copy holds only in-frame clones and misses some; the assay was immunoSEQ multiplex PCR. V, J and clone size derive from that table, while D and trimming were established from the DNA sequence. Among 200,000 to 300,000 clones listed, roughly 86% were seen once. The V call is TRBV3-1 (or the pseudogene TRBV3-2), the J call TRBJ2-7, with D perhaps TRBD1 (5 bases). This clonotype was obtained from a human donor in a cohort sampled during active COVID-19. Material: peripheral blood. CDR3 sequence reads: CASSQDAGPYEQYF. The CDR3 DNA reads TGTGCCAGCAGCCAAGATGCAGGGCCCTACGAGCAGTACTTC.